The 5 T cell receptor beta chains below all came from one sample that was sequenced in a study of blood T cell repertoires in COVID-19. Sequenced by immunoSEQ multiplex PCR; TCRdb stores in-frame clones only, minus some. The sample holds roughly 310,000 clones; approximately 87% are singletons and the top ten take roughly 4%. The sequencing sample was made of peripheral blood. The receptors were sampled from a woman between 50 and 59 years old with active or convalescent COVID-19.

This CDR3 is CASSLVSIEQFF. The CDR3 DNA sequence: TGTGCCAGCAGCTTAGTAAGCATTGAGCAGTTCTTC. The chain uses TRBV7-2 and TRBJ2-1; D not resolved. CDR1 and CDR2 (germline): SGHTA, FQGNSA. CDR3 length: 12 amino acids. Trimming cost V 1 base and J 9 bases, with 7 bases left between them.

A single count supports this clone. The CDR3 nucleotides are TGTGCCAGCAGTAGCCTCTGGAATGAGCAGTTCTTC. This sequence encodes CASSSLWNEQFF. J is TRBJ2-1 and V is TRBV28; D is unclear. The CDR3 length is 12 residues. CDR1 MDHEN and CDR2 SYDVKM come from the germline V gene. Trimming pared 5 bases from V and 7 bases from J, leaving 9 bases between.

The rearrangement links TRBV30 to TRBJ1-4; 10 bases are a match to TRBD1. V dropped 0 bases and J dropped 8; count of bases not matched to a gene: 6. Germline V lookup: CDR1 GTSNPN, CDR2 SVGIG (reference sequence). This CDR3 has 15 amino acids. The CDR3, as DNA: TGTGCCTGGAGTGTATGGGGACAGGGGCCCGAAAAACTGTTTTTT. Translated, it gives CAWSVWGQGPEKLFF.

This clone was counted ten times or more. The V gene is TRBV28, the J gene TRBJ1-4; D might be TRBD1 (5 bases). The CDR3 contains 17 residues. V was pared by 3 bases and J by 0 bases, with 14 bases between. Germline values: CDR1 MDHEN, CDR2 SYDVKM. The CDR3 region has the DNA TGTGCCAGCAGTTTCCCTCCGTCCAGGGCAACTAATGAAAAACTGTTTTTT. Encoded protein: CASSFPPSRATNEKLFF.

A few counts support this clone. The chain carries TRBV6-5 and TRBJ1-2, with D uncertain. Trimming cost V 6 bases and J 3 bases, with 11 bases left between them. The CDR3 covers 13 residues. The V gene's germline CDR1 is MNHEY and CDR2 SVGAGI. Here the CDR3 DNA reads TGTGCCAGCAGAGGAGGGAACTACTATGGCTACACCTTC. Its protein product is CASRGGNYYGYTF.